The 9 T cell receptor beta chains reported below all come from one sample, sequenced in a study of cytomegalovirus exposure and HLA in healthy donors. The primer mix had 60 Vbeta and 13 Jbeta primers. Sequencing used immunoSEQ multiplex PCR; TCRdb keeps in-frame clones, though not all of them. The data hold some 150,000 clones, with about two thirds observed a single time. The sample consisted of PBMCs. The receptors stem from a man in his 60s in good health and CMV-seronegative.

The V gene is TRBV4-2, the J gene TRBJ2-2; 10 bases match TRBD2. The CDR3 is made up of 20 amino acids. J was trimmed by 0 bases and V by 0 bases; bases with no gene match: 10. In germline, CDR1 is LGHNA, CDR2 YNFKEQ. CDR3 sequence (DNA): TGTGCCAGCAGCCAAGACGAAGGGACTAGCGTTGGGGCGAACACCGGGGAGCTGTTTTTT. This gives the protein CASSQDEGTSVGANTGELFF.

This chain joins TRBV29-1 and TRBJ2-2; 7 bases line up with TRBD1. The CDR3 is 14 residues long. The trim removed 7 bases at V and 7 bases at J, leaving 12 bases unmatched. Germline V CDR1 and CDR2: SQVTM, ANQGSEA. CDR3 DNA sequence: TGCAGCGGTCTCATTGACAGGGACGGCGGGGAGCTGTTTTTT. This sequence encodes CSGLIDRDGGELFF.

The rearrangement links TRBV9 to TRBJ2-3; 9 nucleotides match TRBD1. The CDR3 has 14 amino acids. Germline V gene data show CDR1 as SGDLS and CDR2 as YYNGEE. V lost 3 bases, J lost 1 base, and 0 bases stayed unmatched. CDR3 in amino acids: CASSGDRGTDTQYF. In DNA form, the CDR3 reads TGTGCCAGCAGCGGGGACAGGGGCACAGATACGCAGTATTTT.

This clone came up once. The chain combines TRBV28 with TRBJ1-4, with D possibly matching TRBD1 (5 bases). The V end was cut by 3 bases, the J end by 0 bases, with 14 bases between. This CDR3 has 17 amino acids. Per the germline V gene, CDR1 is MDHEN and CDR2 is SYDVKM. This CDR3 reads CASSFGGAGTTNEKLFF. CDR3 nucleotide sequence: TGTGCCAGCAGTTTCGGGGGTGCGGGTACAACTAATGAAAAACTGTTTTTT.

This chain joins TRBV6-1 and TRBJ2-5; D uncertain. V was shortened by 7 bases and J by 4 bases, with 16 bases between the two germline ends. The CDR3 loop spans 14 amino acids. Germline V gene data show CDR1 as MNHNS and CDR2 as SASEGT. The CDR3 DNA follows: TGTGCCAGCACCGAGTCTAGGATGGGAGAGACCCAGTACTTC. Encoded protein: CASTESRMGETQYF.

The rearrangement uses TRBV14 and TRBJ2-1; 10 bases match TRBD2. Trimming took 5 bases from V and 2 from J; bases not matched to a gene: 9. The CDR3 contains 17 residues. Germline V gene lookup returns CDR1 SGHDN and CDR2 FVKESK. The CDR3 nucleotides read TGTGCCAGCAGCAAAATAGCGGGAGGCCTGCCCTACAATGAGCAGTTCTTC. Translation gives CASSKIAGGLPYNEQFF. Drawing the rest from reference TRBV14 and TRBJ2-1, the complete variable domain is EAGVTQFPSHSVIEKGQTVTLRCDPISGHDNLYWYRRVMGKEIKFLLHFVKESKQDESGMPNNRFLAERTGGTYSTLKVQPAELEDSGVYFCASSKIAGGLPYNEQFFGPGTRLTVL.

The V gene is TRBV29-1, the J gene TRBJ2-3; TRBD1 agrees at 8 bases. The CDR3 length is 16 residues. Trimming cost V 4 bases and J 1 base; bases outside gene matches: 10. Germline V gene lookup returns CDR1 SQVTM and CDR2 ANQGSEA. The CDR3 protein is CSVVGIPGQGTDTQYF. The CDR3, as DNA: TGCAGCGTTGTTGGTATACCGGGACAGGGCACAGATACGCAGTATTTT.

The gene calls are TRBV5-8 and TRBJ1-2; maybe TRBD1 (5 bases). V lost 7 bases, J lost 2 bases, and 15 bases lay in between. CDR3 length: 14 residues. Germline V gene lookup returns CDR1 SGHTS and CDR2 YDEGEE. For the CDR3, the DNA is TGTGCCAGCCTAAGGCAGGGCCGGAACTATGGCTACACCTTC. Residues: CASLRQGRNYGYTF.

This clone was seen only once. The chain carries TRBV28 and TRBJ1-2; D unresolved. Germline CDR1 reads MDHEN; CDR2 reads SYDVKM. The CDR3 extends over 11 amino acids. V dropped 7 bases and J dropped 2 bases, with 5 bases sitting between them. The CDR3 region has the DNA TGTGCCAGCAACTGGAACTATGGCTACACCTTC. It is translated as CASNWNYGYTF.